One sample yielded the 21 T cell receptor beta chains listed below, sequenced in a study of T cells expressing NK-cell markers. TCRdb reprocessed the 5' RACE reads and keeps a single row for each CDR3 protein, giving no DNA. This listing includes over 350,000 distinct CDR3 sequences. Sequenced input: blood T cells: a sorted CD56 or NKG2C T cell subset, CD4+ or CD8+ T cells, or bulk PBMC T cells (not recorded which). These receptor sequences come from a woman in her forties or fifties in good health.

The rearrangement links TRBV20-1 to TRBJ2-1; there is no DNA to check the TCRdb D call of TRBD2. The CDR3 extends over 15 amino acids. Germline CDR1 reads DFQATT; CDR2 reads SNEGSKA (reference sequence). The CDR3 is CSARHGTSGTNEQFF.

The genes are TRBV5-1 and TRBJ2-3; no DNA is available, so the TRBD1 call from TCRdb remains unchecked. The CDR3 length is 17 residues. The germline V gene has CDR1 SGHRS and CDR2 YFSETQ. The CDR3 spells CASSLEGPGQGLDTQYF.

V gene TRBV28 combines with J gene TRBJ2-5; with no DNA, the TCRdb D assignment of TRBD2 cannot be verified. The CDR3 extends over 15 amino acids. Germline V lookup: CDR1 MDHEN, CDR2 SYDVKM. The CDR3 sequence is CASRLAGSGKETQYF.

V usage is TRBV6-5 and J usage is TRBJ2-1; TCRdb returns TRBD2, unconfirmable since there is no DNA. CDR1 and CDR2 from the germline V gene are MNHEY and SVGAGI. CDR3 size: 15 residues. CDR3 amino acids: CASSTGTSGYNEQFF.

The CDR3 sequence: CASSQVRLIRGERHGDNQPQHF. The chain employs TRBV3-1 and TRBJ1-5; TCRdb calls TRBD1, which cannot be checked without DNA. CDR3 length: 22 residues. Germline-derived CDR1 and CDR2 are LGHDT and YNNKEL (reference sequence). The whole variable domain, remainder taken from reference TRBV3-1 and TRBJ1-5, is DTAVSQTPKYLVTQMGNDKSIKCEQNLGHDTMYWYKQDSKKFLKIMFSYNNKELIINETVPNRFSPKSPDKAHLNLHINSLELGDSAVYFCASSQVRLIRGERHGDNQPQHFGDGTRLSIL.

The V gene is TRBV7-9, the J gene TRBJ2-1; TCRdb indicates TRBD1, and absent DNA this call remains unverified. The CDR3 extends over 12 amino acids. The germline CDR1 and CDR2 sequences are SEHNR and FQNEAQ (reference sequence). The CDR3: CASSPPPNEQFF. Using reference TRBV7-9 and TRBJ2-1 for the parts outside the CDR3, the full variable domain is DTGVSQNPRHKITKRGQNVTFRCDPISEHNRLYWYRQTLGQGPEFLTYFQNEAQLEKSRLLSDRFSAERPKGSFSTLEIQRTEQGDSAMYLCASSPPPNEQFFGPGTRLTVL.

The chain couples TRBV12-3 or TRBV12-4 to TRBJ2-7; TCRdb's D call of TRBD1 is untestable without DNA. The CDR3 spans 15 residues. The CDR3 here is CASSPGTAITYEQYF.

The chain employs TRBV4-1 and TRBJ1-1; absent DNA, TCRdb's TRBD1 call cannot be checked. The CDR3 contains 14 residues. Germline V CDR1 and CDR2: MGHRA, YSYEKL. CDR3 loop: CASRHVGRDTEAFF.

This chain connects TRBV27 to TRBJ2-5; TCRdb returns TRBD1, unconfirmable since there is no DNA. Germline V lookup: CDR1 MNHEY, CDR2 SMNVEV (reference sequence). This CDR3 has 17 amino acids. CDR3 sequence reads: CASSSTGGLRPQETQYF.

The V and J genes are TRBV12-3 or TRBV12-4 and TRBJ2-3; the D call from TCRdb, TRBD1, cannot be confirmed without DNA. This CDR3 comprises 15 residues. The CDR3 sequence: CASQATGHRTDTQYF.

The chain couples TRBV5-1 to TRBJ2-2; TCRdb proposes TRBD2, but this gene call is untestable without DNA. CDR3 length equals 17 residues. Looked up from germline, CDR1 is SGHRS and CDR2 is YFSETQ. The CDR3 reads CASSRSSGRASGGELFF.

The chain links TRBV3-1 to TRBJ2-2; lacking DNA, the TRBD2 call made by TCRdb goes unchecked. Germline CDR1 and CDR2: LGHDT and YNNKEL (reference sequence). The CDR3 contains 14 residues. CDR3 in amino acids: CASSIASTTGELFF.

The V call is TRBV5-1, the J call TRBJ2-1; the TCRdb D gene call, TRBD2, has no DNA to confirm it. The CDR3 has 15 residues. CDR1 and CDR2 (germline): SGHRS, YFSETQ. The CDR3 reads CASSRGGDWNNEQFF.

The gene calls are TRBV21-1 and TRBJ2-7; checking the TCRdb D call of TRBD2 is not possible without DNA. TRBV21-1 is designated a pseudogene. The CDR3 length is 15 residues. The CDR3 here is CASNGPSRRLYEQYF.

This chain joins TRBV27 and TRBJ2-1; TCRdb calls TRBD1, which cannot be checked without DNA. Germline assignment: CDR1 MNHEY and CDR2 SMNVEV (reference sequence). This CDR3 contains 15 residues. The CDR3 reads CASTRGGYSYNEQFF.

J is TRBJ2-3 and V is TRBV19. Germline lookup yields CDR1 LNHDA and CDR2 SQIVND (reference sequence). CDR3 length equals 11 residues. CDR3 region: CASSNIDTQYF.

V is TRBV27 and J is TRBJ2-2; TCRdb's D call, TRBD2, is unchecked because there is no DNA. The length of the CDR3 is 16 residues. Looked up from germline, CDR1 is MNHEY and CDR2 is SMNVEV (reference sequence). The chain's CDR3 is CASSQTSGRAVGELFF.

The rearrangement joins TRBV29-1 to TRBJ2-7; TCRdb proposes TRBD2, but this gene call is untestable without DNA. Germline V gives CDR1 SQVTM, CDR2 ANQGSEA. The CDR3 sequence is 18 residues long. The CDR3: CSAITGTSGLKSSPEQYF.

The chain joins TRBV20-1 to TRBJ2-5. The CDR3 runs 11 residues. CDR1 DFQATT and CDR2 SNEGSKA come from the germline V gene (reference sequence). The CDR3 sequence: CSALSWETQYF.

The V gene is TRBV19, the J gene TRBJ1-5; without DNA, the TCRdb call of TRBD1 cannot be checked. The CDR3 extends over 16 amino acids. Germline-derived CDR1 and CDR2 are LNHDA and SQIVND (reference sequence). CDR3 residues: CASSPTGRSMPEPQHF.

V usage is TRBV7-6 and J usage is TRBJ2-2. Germline assignment: CDR1 SGHVS and CDR2 FNYEAQ. CDR3 size: 15 residues. The CDR3 here is CASSLVHPNTGELFF.